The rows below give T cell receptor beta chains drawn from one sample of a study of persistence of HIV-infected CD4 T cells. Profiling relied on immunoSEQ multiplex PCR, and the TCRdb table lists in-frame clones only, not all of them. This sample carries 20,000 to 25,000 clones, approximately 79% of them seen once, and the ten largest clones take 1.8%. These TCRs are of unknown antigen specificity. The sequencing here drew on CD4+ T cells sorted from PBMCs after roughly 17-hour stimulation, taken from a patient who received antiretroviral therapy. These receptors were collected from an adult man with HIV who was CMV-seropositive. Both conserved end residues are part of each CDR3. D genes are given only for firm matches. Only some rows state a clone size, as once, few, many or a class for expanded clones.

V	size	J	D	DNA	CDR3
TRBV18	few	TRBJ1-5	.	TGTGCCAGCTCAAACGAGGGGGGAGGTAGCAATCAGCCCCAGCATTTT	CASSNEGGGSNQPQHF
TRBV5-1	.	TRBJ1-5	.	TGCGCCAGCAGCTTGGATGCTGGGGCTGGTCAGCCCCAGCATTTT	CASSLDAGAGQPQHF
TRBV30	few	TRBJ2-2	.	TGTGCCTGGAGGGGCGGGGAGACGAACACCGGGGAGCTGTTTTTT	CAWRGGETNTGELFF
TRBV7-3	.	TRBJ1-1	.	TGTGCCAGCAGCTTTCAGGGTCAGAACACTGAAGCTTTCTTT	CASSFQGQNTEAFF
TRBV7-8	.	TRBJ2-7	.	TGTGCCAGCAGCATCTGGGGGGTAGGGGACGAGCAGTACTTC	CASSIWGVGDEQYF
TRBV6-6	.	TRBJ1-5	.	TGTGCCAGCACGGGATCGGGGTCTTATTATCAGCCCCAGCATTTT	CASTGSGSYYQPQHF
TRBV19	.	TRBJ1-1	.	TGTGCCAGTAACTTTCCGACCGTCGGGCTGGCTGAAGCTTTCTTT	CASNFPTVGLAEAFF
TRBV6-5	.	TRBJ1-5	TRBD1	TGTGCCAGCTGCGCGGGGACAGCTTCTAATCAGCCCCAGCATTTT	CASCAGTASNQPQHF
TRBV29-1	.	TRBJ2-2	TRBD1	TGCAGTTGCCTGACGGACAGGTTCACCGGGGAGCTGTTTTTT	CSCLTDRFTGELFF
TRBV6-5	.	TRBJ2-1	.	TGTGCCAACCTCGAGGCCAATGAGCAGTTCTTC	CANLEANEQFF
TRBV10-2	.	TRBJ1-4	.	TGCGCCAGCAGTGAACCAGGGATCCCTAATGAAAAACTGTTTTTT	CASSEPGIPNEKLFF
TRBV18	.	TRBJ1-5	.	TGTGCCAGCTCACCAGGCGGCGCCGAGCCCCAGCATTTT	CASSPGGAEPQHF
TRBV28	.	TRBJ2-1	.	TGTGCCAGCCACCAGACGGTCAATGAGCAGTTCTTC	CASHQTVNEQFF
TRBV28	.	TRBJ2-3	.	TGTGCCGTTTCCGGGGGCCGATATAGCACAGATACGCAGTATTTT	CAVSGGRYSTDTQYF
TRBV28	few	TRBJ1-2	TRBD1	TGTGCCAGCAGCGAGACCGGACAGGGATCTAACTATGGCTACACCTTC	CASSETGQGSNYGYTF
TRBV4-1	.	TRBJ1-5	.	TGCGCCAGCAGCCAAGATCCATCTAGCAATCAGCCCCAGCATTTT	CASSQDPSSNQPQHF
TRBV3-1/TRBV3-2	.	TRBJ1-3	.	TGTGCCAGCAGCCAAGATCCGGGGTTCGGAAACACCATATATTTT	CASSQDPGFGNTIYF
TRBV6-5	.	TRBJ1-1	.	TGTGCCAGCAGGCCCCGCGGGCGGAACACTGAAGCTTTCTTT	CASRPRGRNTEAFF
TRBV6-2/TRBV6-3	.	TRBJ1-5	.	TGTGCCAGCAGTTACAGGGGAGGCAATCAGCCCCAGCATTTT	CASSYRGGNQPQHF
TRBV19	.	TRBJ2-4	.	TGTGCCAGTAGTATAACACGTGGGGACATTCAGTACTTC	CASSITRGDIQYF
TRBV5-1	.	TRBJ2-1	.	TGCGCCAGCAGCTTGGGTCCCAGGGCCGTATACAATGAGCAGTTCTTC	CASSLGPRAVYNEQFF
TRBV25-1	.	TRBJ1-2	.	TGTGCCAGCAGTGAAGACCCAGGGCTATACGGCTACACCTTC	CASSEDPGLYGYTF
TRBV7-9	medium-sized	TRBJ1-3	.	TGTGCCAGCAGCTTAGCCCAGGGTTCTGGAAACACCATATATTTT	CASSLAQGSGNTIYF
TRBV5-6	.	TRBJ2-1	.	TGTGCCAGCAGCTTGATGTTAAATCCAGCCTACAATGAGCAGTTCTTC	CASSLMLNPAYNEQFF
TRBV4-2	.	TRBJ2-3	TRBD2	TGTGCCAGCAGCCAAGACGTACTAGCGGGGGGCGCGGCAGATACGCAGTATTTT	CASSQDVLAGGAADTQYF
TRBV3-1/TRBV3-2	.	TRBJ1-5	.	TGTGCCAGCAGCCGGGACATCCGGCAGCCCCAGCATTTT	CASSRDIRQPQHF
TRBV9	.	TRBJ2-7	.	TGTGCCAGCAGCGGCACTAGTTACGAGCAGTACTTC	CASSGTSYEQYF
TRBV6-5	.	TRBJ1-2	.	TGTGCCAGCAGCCCGGACGGCCCGAACTATGGCTACACCTTC	CASSPDGPNYGYTF
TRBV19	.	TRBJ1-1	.	TGTGCCAGTAGTCCTACCGCCAGGGAAGGATATAACACTGAAGCTTTCTTT	CASSPTAREGYNTEAFF
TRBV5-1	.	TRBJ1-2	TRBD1	TGCGCCAGCAGCCCTGGACAGGGAGGCCACCTAAACTATGGCTACACCTTC	CASSPGQGGHLNYGYTF
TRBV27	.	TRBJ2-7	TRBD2	TGTGCCAGCCAAATAAGGACTAGCGGTACCTACGAGCAGTACTTC	CASQIRTSGTYEQYF
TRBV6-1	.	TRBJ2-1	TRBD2	TGTGCCAGCAGTGAAAAGCGGGGGGGCCATAATGAGCAGTTCTTC	CASSEKRGGHNEQFF
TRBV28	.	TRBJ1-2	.	TGTGCCAGCAGTTTAAGTAGACGTTTTGTCTATGGCTACACCTTC	CASSLSRRFVYGYTF
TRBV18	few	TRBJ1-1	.	TGTGCCAGCTCTCCTTTAGGGGACGGGAACACTGAAGCTTTCTTT	CASSPLGDGNTEAFF
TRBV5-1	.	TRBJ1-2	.	TGCGCCAGCAGCTACGAGACAACGTCATATGGCTACACCTTC	CASSYETTSYGYTF
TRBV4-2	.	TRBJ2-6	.	TGTGCCAGCAGCCAAGATATACAGGCCGGTTCCAACGTCCTGACTTTC	CASSQDIQAGSNVLTF
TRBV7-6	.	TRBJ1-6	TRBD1	TGTGCCAGCAGCTTAGAAAGAACAGGGGATTCACCCCTCCACTTT	CASSLERTGDSPLHF
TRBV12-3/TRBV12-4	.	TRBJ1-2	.	TGTGCCAGCAGTTTGCGGGGCTCCTATGGCTACACCTTC	CASSLRGSYGYTF
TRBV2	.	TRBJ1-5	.	TGTGCCAGCAAAGGATTTAGCAATCAGCCCCAGCATTTT	CASKGFSNQPQHF
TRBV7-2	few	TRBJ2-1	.	TGTGCCAGCAGCTTAGTTCTGGGGGCCTACAATGAGCAGTTCTTC	CASSLVLGAYNEQFF
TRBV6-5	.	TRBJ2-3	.	TGTGCCAGCAGTTTACGCGGGGATACGCAGTATTTT	CASSLRGDTQYF